Listed here are 17 T cell receptor beta chains from one sample, sequenced in a study of radiotherapy plus CTLA-4 blockade in lung cancer (dated by TCRdb to about 2018). Libraries were made using the immunoSEQ multiplex PCR assay. Sourced from immuneACCESS, this table was stored by TCRdb with only in-frame sequences that have V and J called. A share of the clones is absent; for the studies checked, an unresolved V gene accounts for under half, and the remainder has no known explanation. The sample includes some 100,000 clones, with 75% to 80% observed a single time. Roughly 5% of the sample goes to the ten largest clones. The specimen was peripheral blood, collected from a patient treated with radiotherapy plus ipilimumab. These receptors all come from a human donor with non-small cell lung cancer who had a partial response to radiotherapy plus ipilimumab.

J is TRBJ1-5 and V is TRBV28; the match to TRBD1 covers 10 bases. After removal of 2 bases from V and 0 bases from J, the junction contained 7 bases not matched to a gene. This CDR3 comprises 18 residues. Per germline, CDR1 MDHEN and CDR2 SYDVKM. The CDR3 sequence is CASSLGRQGALSNQPQHF. CDR3 DNA sequence: TGTGCCAGCAGTTTAGGGAGACAGGGGGCACTTAGCAATCAGCCCCAGCATTTT.

This clone was picked up a small number of times. The chain has TRBV5-4 and TRBJ1-1, with D maybe TRBD1 (5 bases). The CDR3 spans 14 residues. V shed 4 bases and J shed 1 base, with 11 bases lying between them. Looked up from germline, CDR1 is SGHNT and CDR2 is YYREEE (reference sequence). CDR3 bases: TGTGCCAGCAGCCACCAGACAGCGAACACTGAAGCTTTCTTT. Protein sequence: CASSHQTANTEAFF.

The rearrangement uses TRBV13 and TRBJ2-1; TRBD2 aligns across 9 bases. Germline loops: CDR1 PRHDT, CDR2 FYEKMQ (reference sequence). V shed 1 base, J shed 5 bases, and the junction held 9 bases outside the gene matches. The CDR3 runs to 17 residues. As DNA, the CDR3 is TGTGCCAGCAGCTTAGATGGCGGGAGGGAACTCGACAATGAGCAGTTCTTC. This gives the protein CASSLDGGRELDNEQFF.

The chain couples TRBV5-1 to TRBJ1-1, with D possibly matching TRBD1 (5 bases). In germline, CDR1 is SGHRS, CDR2 YFSETQ. Trimming cost V 3 bases and J 5 bases, with 17 bases left between them. CDR3 size: 15 residues. CDR3 sequence: CASSWGSRVGTEAFF. The DNA for the CDR3 is TGCGCCAGCAGCTGGGGAAGCAGGGTAGGGACTGAAGCTTTCTTT.

The chain links TRBV5-8 to TRBJ1-2; D might be TRBD1 (5 bases). The CDR3 sequence is 14 residues long. Between the trimmed V and J ends, which lost 0 bases and 2 bases, there was a span of 8 bases. Germline V gene data show CDR1 as SGHTS and CDR2 as YDEGEE. The CDR3: CASSLGGLNYGYTF. The CDR3, as DNA: TGTGCCAGCAGCTTGGGGGGCCTAAACTATGGCTACACCTTC.

The chain uses TRBV7-9 and TRBJ2-2; TRBD1 might be the D (6 bases). V lost 3 bases, J lost 6 bases, and 20 bases lay in between. This CDR3 has 17 residues. Germline V lookup: CDR1 SEHNR, CDR2 FQNEAQ (reference sequence). The CDR3 protein is CASSFILIWGQAGELFF. CDR3 in DNA: TGTGCCAGCAGCTTCATCCTAATTTGGGGGCAAGCCGGGGAGCTGTTTTTT.

V gene TRBV28 combines with J gene TRBJ2-1, with TRBD2 identical over 11 bases. Trimming at V came to 7 bases and at J to 4 bases, leaving 6 bases not matched to a gene. Germline CDR1 is MDHEN and CDR2 is SYDVKM. The CDR3 runs to 15 residues. CDR3 residues: CASTDGLAGYNEQFF. CDR3 DNA sequence: TGTGCCAGCACCGACGGACTAGCGGGTTACAATGAGCAGTTCTTC.

This rearrangement joins TRBV18 to TRBJ2-7; possible D gene TRBD2, 5 bases. Germline-derived CDR1 and CDR2 are KGHSH and LQKENI. CDR3 length: 13 residues. V lost 5 bases to trimming and J lost 7 bases, with 15 bases between them. The CDR3 nucleotides read TGTGCCAGCTCAACCGATCAACTAGGGGAGCAGTACTTC. Its translation is CASSTDQLGEQYF.

In its sample, this clone was seen once. The chain combines TRBV6-1 with TRBJ2-1, with 11 bases that match TRBD1. The CDR3 has 16 amino acids. Losses at the gene ends were 2 bases for V and 7 bases for J; bases not matched to a gene: 7. Germline-derived CDR1 and CDR2 are MNHNS and SASEGT. The CDR3 here is CASSERLGQGGNEQFF. In DNA form, the CDR3 reads TGTGCCAGCAGTGAAAGGTTGGGACAGGGGGGAAATGAGCAGTTCTTC.

The chain has TRBV28 and TRBJ2-7; no clear D gene. Germline CDR1 MDHEN, CDR2 SYDVKM. The length of the CDR3 is 12 residues. Between the trimmed V and J ends, which lost 9 bases and 5 bases, there was a span of 14 bases. CDR3 amino acids: CASRELTDEQYF. The CDR3 nucleotides are TGTGCCAGTCGCGAACTAACCGACGAGCAGTACTTC. The full variable domain, rest sourced from reference TRBV28 and TRBJ2-7, is DVKVTQSSRYLVKRTGEKVFLECVQDMDHENMFWYRQDPGLGLRLIYFSYDVKMKEKGDIPEGYSVSREKKERFSLILESASTNQTSMYLCASRELTDEQYFGPGTRLTVT.

This clone was observed a few times. The genes are TRBV7-9 and TRBJ2-1, with 7 bases aligning to TRBD1. This CDR3 is built from 13 residues. In germline, CDR1 is SEHNR, CDR2 FQNEAQ (reference sequence). The V and J ends lost 6 bases and 4 bases, in that order; junction bases with no gene match: 3. CDR3 in amino acids: CASSRQGYNEQFF. The CDR3 DNA is TGTGCCAGCAGTCGACAGGGATACAATGAGCAGTTCTTC.

The genes are TRBV28 and TRBJ1-3, with 7 bases aligning to TRBD1. V lost 5 bases to trimming and J lost 4 bases; unmatched junction nucleotides: 8. The CDR3 has 15 amino acids. The germline V gene encodes CDR1 MDHEN and CDR2 SYDVKM. CDR3 loop: CASSLGGHTGNTIYF. The CDR3 coding sequence is TGTGCCAGCAGTCTAGGGGGCCACACAGGAAACACCATATATTTT.

The gene calls are TRBV27 and TRBJ2-1, with D tentatively TRBD2 (6 bases). Deletions cut 2 bases from V and 11 bases from J, with 16 bases between. The germline gives CDR1 MNHEY, CDR2 SMNVEV (reference sequence). This CDR3 region has 14 residues. The CDR3, as DNA: TGTGCCAGCAGTTTACGGGGGTCTTATTTCCAGCAGTTCTTC. Its translation: CASSLRGSYFQQFF.

This chain connects TRBV10-3 to TRBJ1-5; possibly TRBD1 for D (5 bases). V was shortened by 9 bases and J by 9 bases, with 18 bases between the two germline ends. The CDR3 loop spans 13 amino acids. The germline gives CDR1 ENHRY, CDR2 SYGVKD. DNA of the CDR3: TGTGCCATAGCCGGACAACCGTCCATGCCCCAGCATTTT. Residues: CAIAGQPSMPQHF.

The rearrangement uses TRBV29-1 and TRBJ2-7, with D maybe TRBD2 (5 bases). The CDR3 length is 12 residues. Germline CDR1 reads SQVTM; CDR2 reads ANQGSEA. V gave up 5 bases and J gave up 3 bases, with 11 bases separating them. CDR3 nucleotides: TGCAGCGTTCTGGACGGGATCTACGAGCAGTACTTC. It codes for CSVLDGIYEQYF.

The J gene is TRBJ1-2, the V gene TRBV15; TRBD1 matches 8 bases. This CDR3 is 12 amino acids long. Germline loops: CDR1 LNHNV, CDR2 YYDKDF (reference sequence). With 10 bases clipped from V and 4 bases from J, the junction kept 5 bases outside the gene matches. CDR3 in amino acids: CAIWTGTYGYTF. As DNA, the CDR3 is TGTGCCATTTGGACAGGGACCTATGGCTACACCTTC.

The genes are TRBV7-2 and TRBJ1-1; D is uncertain. CDR1 SGHTA and CDR2 FQGNSA come from the germline V gene. The CDR3 runs 15 residues. V was pared by 1 base and J by 4 bases, with 13 bases between. CDR3 in DNA: TGTGCCAGCAGCTTAGACTTTAACGGGGTCACTGAAGCTTTCTTT. It translates to CASSLDFNGVTEAFF.